This TCR beta chain comes out of a study of T cell repertoires in cytomegalovirus infection. Study information: Use of recently identified HLA-C-restricted and well-studied HLA-B-restricted CMV epitopes was part of the study. Public TCR beta signatures indicated both CMV infection and matching HLA type.

Unmatched junction bases numbered 12, after V lost 8 bases and J lost 0 bases. CDR1 ENHRY and CDR2 SYGVKD come from the germline V gene. The CDR3 is 16 residues long. TCRdb called the reads again in MiXCR, with one record for every CDR3 protein. The sample lists about 920,000 distinct CDR3 sequences; around 30% were seen once. A remark on this clonotype: The antigen is undetermined.

The clonotype comes from a human donor in good health (CMV status not recorded). Some clones in this sample may be carry-over from other donors' samples. The chain joins TRBV10-3 to TRBJ1-2; 7 bases match TRBD1. The material was cultured CD8+ T cells from PBMCs, obtained from culture after CMV antigen stimulation. CDR3 bases: TGTGCCATCCGGACAGGCTCCCGTAAAGCTAACTATGGCTACACCTTC. As protein: CAIRTGSRKANYGYTF.